The source of this T cell receptor beta chain is a study of PD-1 blockade in classical Hodgkin lymphoma. General study points: Relapsed/refractory patients reportedly had the lowest baseline TCR diversity, below newly diagnosed patients, who were below healthy donors.

TCRdb's table, derived via immunoSEQ multiplex PCR, lists solely in-frame clones and lacks some. This table holds 43,000 or so clones, 88% found once. CDR3 size: 14 residues. Trimming removed 6 bases at V and 5 bases at J, with 16 bases between. Looked up from germline, CDR1 is MNHEY and CDR2 is SVGAGI. Concerning this clone itself: Its antigen is unknown.

No patient escaped relapse after autologous stem cell transplantation, and brentuximab vedotin exposure varied. The chain recombines TRBV6-5 with TRBJ2-5, with D perhaps TRBD1 (5 bases). Here the sequenced sample was peripheral blood mononuclear cells (PBMCs), taken at baseline. The TCR sequence derives from a human donor with classical Hodgkin lymphoma. CDR3 in amino acids: CASSPRRVLETQYF. The CDR3 coding sequence is TGTGCCAGCAGCCCCCGCAGGGTTCTTGAGACCCAGTACTTC.